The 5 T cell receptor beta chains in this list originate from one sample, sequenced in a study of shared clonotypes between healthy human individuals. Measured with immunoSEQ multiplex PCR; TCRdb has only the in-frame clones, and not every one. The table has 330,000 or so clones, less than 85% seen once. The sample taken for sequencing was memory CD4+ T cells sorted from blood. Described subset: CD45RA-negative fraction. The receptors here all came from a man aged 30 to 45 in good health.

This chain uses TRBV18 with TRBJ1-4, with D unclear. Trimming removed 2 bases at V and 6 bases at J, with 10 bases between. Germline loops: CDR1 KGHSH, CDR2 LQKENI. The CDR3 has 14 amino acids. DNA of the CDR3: TGTGCCAGCTCACCAATCAACGGAGATGAAAAACTGTTTTTT. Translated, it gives CASSPINGDEKLFF.

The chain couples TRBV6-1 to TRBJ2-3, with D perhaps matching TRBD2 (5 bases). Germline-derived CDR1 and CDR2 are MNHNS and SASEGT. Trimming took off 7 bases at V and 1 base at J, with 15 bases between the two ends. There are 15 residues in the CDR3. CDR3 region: CASNLALGGTDTQYF. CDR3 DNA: TGTGCCAGCAACTTAGCGCTAGGAGGCACAGATACGCAGTATTTT.

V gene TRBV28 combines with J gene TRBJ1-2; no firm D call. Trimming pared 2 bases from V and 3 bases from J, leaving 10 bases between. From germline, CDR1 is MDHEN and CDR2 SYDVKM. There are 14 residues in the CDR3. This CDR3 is CASSLGGRHYGYTF. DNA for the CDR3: TGTGCCAGCAGTTTAGGAGGACGGCACTATGGCTACACCTTC.

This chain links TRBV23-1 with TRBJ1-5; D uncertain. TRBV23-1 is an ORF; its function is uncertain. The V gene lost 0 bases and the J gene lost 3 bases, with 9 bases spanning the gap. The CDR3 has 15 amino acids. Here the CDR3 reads CASSQSTFPNQPQHF. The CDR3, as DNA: TGCGCCAGCAGTCAATCGACGTTCCCCAATCAGCCCCAGCATTTT.

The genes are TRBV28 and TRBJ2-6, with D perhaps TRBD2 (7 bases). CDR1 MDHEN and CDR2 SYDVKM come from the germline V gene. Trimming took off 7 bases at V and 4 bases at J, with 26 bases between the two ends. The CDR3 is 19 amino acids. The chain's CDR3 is CASIRGRSAGAAGANVLTF. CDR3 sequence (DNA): TGTGCCAGCATCCGAGGTAGATCCGCGGGGGCTGCGGGGGCCAACGTCCTGACTTTC.